One TCR beta chain is described in this entry. The data originate from a study of T cell responses to AZD1222 COVID-19 vaccine. The CDR3 runs to 13 residues. V was clipped by 5 bases and J by 4 bases; unmatched bases: 2. Germline CDR1 reads SGHDN; CDR2 reads FVKESK. Sequencing used immunoSEQ multiplex PCR; TCRdb keeps in-frame clones, though not all of them. The sample shows around 150,000 clones, roughly 92% of them seen only once. The receptor comes from an adult in good health. Sequencing used peripheral blood, obtained on day 0 of AZD1222 vaccination. This chain connects TRBV14 to TRBJ2-1; 7 bases map to TRBD1. The CDR3 is CASSVQGYNEQFF. In nucleotides, the CDR3 is TGTGCCAGCAGCGTACAGGGGTACAATGAGCAGTTCTTC.